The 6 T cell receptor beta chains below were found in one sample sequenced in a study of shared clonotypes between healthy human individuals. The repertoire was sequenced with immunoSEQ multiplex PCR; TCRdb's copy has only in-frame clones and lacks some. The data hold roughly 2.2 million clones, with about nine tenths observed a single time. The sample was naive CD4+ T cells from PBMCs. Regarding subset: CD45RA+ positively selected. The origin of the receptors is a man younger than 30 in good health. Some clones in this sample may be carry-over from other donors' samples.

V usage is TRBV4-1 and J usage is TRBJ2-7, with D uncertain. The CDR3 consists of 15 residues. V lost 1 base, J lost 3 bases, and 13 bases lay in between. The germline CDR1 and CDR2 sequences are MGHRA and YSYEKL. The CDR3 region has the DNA TGCGCCAGCAGCCAAGTGGGCCGGAGCGACTACGAGCAGTACTTC. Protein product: CASSQVGRSDYEQYF.

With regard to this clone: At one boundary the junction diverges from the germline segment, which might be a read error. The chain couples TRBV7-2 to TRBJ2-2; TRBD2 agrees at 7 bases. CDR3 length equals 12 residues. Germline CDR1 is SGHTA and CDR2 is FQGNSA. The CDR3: CASSLGGGSPVF. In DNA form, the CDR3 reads TGTGCCAGCAGCTTAGGAGGCGGGAGTCCTGTTTTT.

The CDR3 nucleotides read TGTGCCAGCAGCCCGAGCGGGAGTCACTACGAGCAGTACTTC. It translates to CASSPSGSHYEQYF. The rearrangement links TRBV7-2 to TRBJ2-7; 8 bases are a match to TRBD2. Germline V gives CDR1 SGHTA, CDR2 FQGNSA. The CDR3 sequence is 14 residues long. V dropped 5 bases and J dropped 3; count of bases not matched to a gene: 6.

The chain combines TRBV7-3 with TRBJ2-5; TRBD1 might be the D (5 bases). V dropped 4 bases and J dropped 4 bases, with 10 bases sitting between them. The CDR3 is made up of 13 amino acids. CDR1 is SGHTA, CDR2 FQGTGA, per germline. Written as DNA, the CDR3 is TGTGCCAGCAGCTCCCAGGGTAGAGAGACCCAGTACTTC. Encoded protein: CASSSQGRETQYF.

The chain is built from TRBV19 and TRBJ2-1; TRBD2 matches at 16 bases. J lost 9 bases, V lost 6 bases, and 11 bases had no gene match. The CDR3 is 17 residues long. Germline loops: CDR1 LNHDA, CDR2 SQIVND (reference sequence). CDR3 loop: CASRSGTSGRAGTEQFF. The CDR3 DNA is TGTGCCAGTAGGTCCGGGACTAGCGGGAGGGCTGGGACTGAGCAGTTCTTC.

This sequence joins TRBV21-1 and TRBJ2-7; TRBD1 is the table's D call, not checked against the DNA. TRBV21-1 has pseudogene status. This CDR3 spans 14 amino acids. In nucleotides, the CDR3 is TGTGCCAACCACGGAAGACAGGGGATGTACGAGCAGTACTTC. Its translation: CANHGRQGMYEQYF.